This TCR beta chain was observed in a study of T cell repertoires in cytomegalovirus infection. Study-level information: Shared public TCR beta signatures pointed to both CMV infection and a matching HLA type. Study-wide results and limits: HLA-C-restricted CMV-specific TCR beta clonotypes were dominant in the ex vivo response.

TCRdb processed the reads anew with MiXCR; each CDR3 protein has one entry. This repertoire shows approximately 170,000 distinct CDR3 sequences, 14% found once; its top ten account for 27%. This clonotype was seen a handful of times. Its antigen is unknown. The sequence was collected from a human donor in good health (CMV status not recorded). Some clones in this sample may be carry-over from other donors' samples. Sequencing input: PBMCs.

The CDR3 loop is CASSQDLPGSSYNEQFF. CDR3 in DNA: TGTGCCAGCAGCCAAGATCTCCCGGGGAGCTCCTACAATGAGCAGTTCTTC. The rearrangement links TRBV14 to TRBJ2-1, with a tentative D call TRBD2 (5 bases). Germline V gene sequence: CDR1 SGHDN, CDR2 FVKESK. V was clipped by 0 bases and J by 0 bases, with 12 bases between them. This CDR3 has 17 amino acids.